This T cell receptor (beta chain) derives from a study of cytomegalovirus exposure and HLA in healthy donors. Findings of the study overall: As a later analysis showed, several of the most significant clusters appeared to be linked to common viral pathogens.

In the PCR, 60 Vbeta and 13 Jbeta primers were used. TCRdb's table, derived via immunoSEQ multiplex PCR, lists solely in-frame clones and lacks some. Counted here are 110,000 to 150,000 clones, about 84% occurring once; the ten biggest clones make up about 2.5%. CDR1 is GTSNPN and CDR2 is SVGIG in the germline V gene (reference sequence). Trimming cost V 1 base and J 0 bases, with 13 bases left between them. CDR3 length: 15 amino acids. As regards this clone: Its antigen remains unidentified.

The chain employs TRBV30 and TRBJ2-7; weak D call: TRBD1 (5 bases). Material for sequencing was PBMCs. The sequence derives from a young woman in good health and CMV-seropositive. CDR3 DNA: TGTGCCTGGAGTGGTTCCAGGGCGAGCTCCTACGAGCAGTACTTC. Amino acid sequence: CAWSGSRASSYEQYF.